The next 25 T cell receptor beta chains were all read from a single sample in a study of early T cells in non-severe SARS-CoV-2 infection. MiXCR, applied by TCRdb to the 5' RACE reads, yields one record per CDR3 protein. The table shows 35,000 to 45,000 distinct CDR3 sequences, with 3.5% to 4% occurring only once. Sequencing was done on a sample of whole blood. These receptors all come from an adult who was a healthcare worker with PCR-confirmed SARS-CoV-2 infection or an uninfected control (not recorded which).

CDR3 bases: TGTGCCAGCAGCTTATCTTCGCTAGCGAGCAATGAGCAGTTCTTC. Protein sequence: CASSLSSLASNEQFF. The rearrangement uses TRBV7-2 and TRBJ2-1; weak D call: TRBD2 (6 bases). The CDR3 runs to 15 residues. With 2 bases removed from V and 6 bases from J, the gap between germline ends came to 14 bases. Germline V gene lookup returns CDR1 SGHTA and CDR2 FQGNSA.

The table lists this clonotype with many counts. The V and J genes are TRBV12-3 or TRBV12-4 and TRBJ2-3, with 11 bases matching TRBD2. After removal of 5 bases from V and 0 bases from J, the junction contained 4 bases not matched to a gene. The CDR3 totals 16 residues. Here the CDR3 DNA reads TGTGCCAGCAGTGCACGGACTAGCGGGAGCACAGATACGCAGTATTTT. Translated, it gives CASSARTSGSTDTQYF.

This clonotype was recorded at least ten times. This sequence joins TRBV5-1 and TRBJ2-7; maybe TRBD1 (5 bases). In germline, CDR1 is SGHRS, CDR2 YFSETQ. With 2 bases removed from V and 2 bases from J, the gap between germline ends came to 11 bases. CDR3 length equals 14 residues. DNA for the CDR3: TGCGCCAGCAGCTTTGACAGAGAGCCCTACGAGCAGTACTTC. The encoded protein is CASSFDREPYEQYF. The whole variable domain, filled in from reference TRBV5-1 and TRBJ2-7, reads KAGVTQTPRYLIKTRGQQVTLSCSPISGHRSVSWYQQTPGQGLQFLFEYFSETQRNKGNFPGRFSGRQFSNSRSEMNVSTLELGDSALYLCASSFDREPYEQYFGPGTRLTVT.

At least ten counts were recorded for this clonotype. The J gene is TRBJ2-1, the V gene TRBV2, with 13 bases aligning to TRBD2. Trimming cost V 6 bases and J 8 bases; bases outside gene matches: 13. Germline V gives CDR1 SNHLY, CDR2 FYNNEI. The CDR3 spans 17 residues. This CDR3 is CASRDSGLAGVGYEQFF. In DNA, the CDR3 is TGTGCCAGCAGGGACAGTGGACTAGCGGGAGTAGGGTATGAGCAGTTCTTC.

This clonotype was seen just once. The genes are TRBV30 and TRBJ2-1; 11 bases are a match to TRBD2. Germline V gene data show CDR1 as GTSNPN and CDR2 as SVGIG (reference sequence). The CDR3 extends over 17 amino acids. The trim removed 3 bases at V and 4 bases at J, leaving 11 bases unmatched. The CDR3 loop reads CAWRGSGRALIYNEQFF. The CDR3 DNA reads as TGTGCCTGGAGAGGTAGCGGGAGGGCCCTTATATACAATGAGCAGTTCTTC.

This clonotype appeared many times. V gene TRBV6-6 combines with J gene TRBJ2-7; D is unresolved. Trimming removed 2 bases at V and 6 bases at J, with 8 bases between. The CDR3 is made up of 12 amino acids. Germline V gene data show CDR1 as MNHNY and CDR2 as SVGAGI (reference sequence). CDR3 in DNA: TGTGCCAGCAGTTACCGCGAAGGCGAGCAGTACGTC. This sequence encodes CASSYREGEQYV.

In this sample, this clonotype turned up a few times. This chain links TRBV4-1 with TRBJ1-2; D gene uncertain. This CDR3 has 13 residues. V gave up 0 bases and J gave up 4 bases, with 6 bases separating them. Looked up from germline, CDR1 is MGHRA and CDR2 is YSYEKL. For the CDR3, the DNA is TGCGCCAGCAGCCAAGACAGCCTCTATGGCTACACCTTC. Residues: CASSQDSLYGYTF.

This clonotype was observed many times. As DNA, the CDR3 is TGCAGTGCTAGAGATCCCTTCCTCTACGAGCAGTACTTC. As protein: CSARDPFLYEQYF. The chain carries TRBV20-1 and TRBJ2-7; D not certain. Deletions cut 0 bases from V and 3 bases from J, with 9 bases between. This CDR3 has 13 amino acids. In germline, CDR1 is DFQATT, CDR2 SNEGSKA (reference sequence).

This chain uses TRBV9 with TRBJ2-1; 8 bases line up with TRBD2. The trim removed 4 bases at V and 3 bases at J, leaving 9 bases unmatched. In germline, CDR1 is SGDLS, CDR2 YYNGEE. The CDR3 spans 16 residues. CDR3 region: CASSPNTGTSYNEQFF. The CDR3 coding sequence is TGTGCCAGCAGCCCAAACACCGGGACTAGCTACAATGAGCAGTTCTTC.

This clonotype has a handful of counts. The genes are TRBV6-6 and TRBJ1-5, with D perhaps TRBD1 (5 bases). V was pared by 5 bases and J by 8 bases, with 13 bases between. CDR1 MNHNY and CDR2 SVGAGI come from the germline V gene (reference sequence). There are 13 residues in the CDR3. The CDR3 DNA sequence: TGTGCCAGCAGTCCCAGGGCTCTGGAGCCCCAGCATTTT. Translated, it gives CASSPRALEPQHF.

A few counts support this clonotype. The chain is built from TRBV4-2 and TRBJ1-5; possible D gene TRBD1, 5 bases. Germline values: CDR1 LGHNA, CDR2 YNFKEQ. The CDR3 runs to 16 residues. Deletions cut 0 bases from V and 5 bases from J, with 14 bases between. CDR3 loop: CASSQDLAGFDQPQHF. In nucleotides, the CDR3 is TGTGCCAGCAGCCAAGATCTTGCAGGGTTTGATCAGCCCCAGCATTTT.

This clonotype was observed many times. This chain joins TRBV12-3 or TRBV12-4 and TRBJ2-1, with TRBD2 as a possible D gene (6 bases). The CDR3 is 15 residues long. Trimming removed 1 base at V and 9 bases at J, with 16 bases between. The CDR3 sequence is CASSLGWSSAGEQFF. CDR3 bases: TGTGCCAGCAGTTTAGGTTGGTCTAGCGCTGGTGAGCAGTTCTTC.

The CDR3, as DNA: TGTGCCAGCAGTGATGCCAGGTTTAACAATCAGCCCCAGCATTTT. Protein: CASSDARFNNQPQHF. V is TRBV25-1 and J is TRBJ1-5, with D hard to call. The V end lost 3 bases, the J end lost 3 bases, and 12 bases lay between the germline ends. Germline assignment: CDR1 MGHDK and CDR2 SYGVNS. The CDR3 contains 15 residues. Filled out from reference TRBV25-1 and TRBJ1-5, the complete variable domain reads EADIYQTPRYLVIGTGKKITLECSQTMGHDKMYWYQQDPGMELHLIHYSYGVNSTEKGDLSSESTVSRIRTEHFPLTLESARPSHTSQYLCASSDARFNNQPQHFGDGTRLSIL.

The chain joins TRBV6-6 to TRBJ1-2; 10 bases align to TRBD1. The germline V gene encodes CDR1 MNHNY and CDR2 SVGAGI (reference sequence). V was clipped by 5 bases and J by 4 bases; unmatched bases: 7. This CDR3 spans 15 amino acids. Written as DNA, the CDR3 is TGTGCCAGCAGTCAACCCGGGACAGGGGTCTATGGCTACACCTTC. It specifies CASSQPGTGVYGYTF.

This clonotype appeared many times. An end of the junction does not agree with germline; a read error may underlie this. The chain uses TRBV12-3 or TRBV12-4 and TRBJ2-3, with no clear D. The CDR3 spans 11 residues. CDR3 sequence: CASSSVKPPRF. The DNA for the CDR3 is TGTGCCAGCAGTTCCGTAAAACCCCCTCGTTTT.

The gene calls are TRBV20-1 and TRBJ1-5; tentative D call: TRBD1 (6 bases). CDR1 and CDR2 from the germline V gene are DFQATT and SNEGSKA (reference sequence). Trimming took off 6 bases at V and 5 bases at J, with 11 bases between the two ends. The CDR3 sequence is 12 residues long. The CDR3 loop is CSAGGQYQPQHF. The CDR3 nucleotides are TGCAGTGCAGGTGGACAGTATCAGCCCCAGCATTTT.

This clonotype was recorded at least ten times. This sequence joins TRBV29-1 and TRBJ2-2; 7 nucleotides match TRBD1. Germline assignment: CDR1 SQVTM and CDR2 ANQGSEA. The CDR3 runs 18 residues. Unmatched junction bases numbered 19, after V lost 7 bases and J lost 2 bases. CDR3 sequence: CSARSPFRGQQNTGELFF. The CDR3 DNA reads TGCAGCGCACGTTCCCCCTTCCGGGGACAGCAAAACACCGGGGAGCTGTTTTTT.

This clonotype was observed at least ten times. The chain couples TRBV6-2 or TRBV6-3 to TRBJ1-4; 9 bases agree with TRBD1. V shed 4 bases and J 7 bases; nucleotides not matched to a gene: 10. This CDR3 is built from 16 residues. Per the germline V gene, CDR1 is MNHEY and CDR2 is SVGEGT. The DNA of the CDR3 is TGTGCCAGCAGTTCGGTCCGACAGGGGGGCGGTGAAAAACTGTTTTTT. This sequence encodes CASSSVRQGGGEKLFF.

This clonotype appeared many times. This chain joins TRBV20-1 and TRBJ2-3; TRBD2 might be the D (6 bases). Trimming removed 5 bases at V and 2 bases at J, with 11 bases between. Germline V gene sequence: CDR1 DFQATT, CDR2 SNEGSKA (reference sequence). The CDR3 runs to 13 residues. The CDR3 coding sequence is TGCAGTGCTCAGGGACTCCACACAGATACGCAGTATTTT. This gives the protein CSAQGLHTDTQYF.

This clonotype was counted many times. V is TRBV20-1 and J is TRBJ1-2, with D tentatively TRBD1 (6 bases). Germline CDR1 is DFQATT and CDR2 is SNEGSKA (reference sequence). CDR3 length equals 13 residues. V was pared by 6 bases and J by 8 bases, with 19 bases between. Here the CDR3 reads CSATRRGAEGYTF. DNA of the CDR3: TGCAGTGCCACAAGGAGGGGGGCAGAGGGCTACACCTTC.

In its sample, this clonotype was seen many times. The chain uses TRBV7-2 and TRBJ2-3, with D tentatively TRBD1 or TRBD2 (5 bases each). V was cut by 0 bases and J by 1 base, with 11 bases left in between. Germline V CDR1 and CDR2: SGHTA, FQGNSA. The CDR3 is 16 residues long. CDR3 residues: CASSLAGTGRTDTQYF. The CDR3, as DNA: TGTGCCAGCAGCTTAGCAGGGACCGGCCGCACAGATACGCAGTATTTT. Full variable domain (outside the CDR3, taken from reference TRBV7-2 and TRBJ2-3): GAGVSQSPSNKVTEKGKDVELRCDPISGHTALYWYRQSLGQGLEFLIYFQGNSAPDKSGLPSDRFSAERTGGSVSTLTIQRTQQEDSAVYLCASSLAGTGRTDTQYFGPGTRLTVL.

This clonotype was counted ten times or more. V is TRBV29-1 and J is TRBJ1-1, with D maybe TRBD1 (6 bases). Germline CDR1 SQVTM, CDR2 ANQGSEA. The V and J ends lost 7 bases and 2 bases respectively, with 14 bases between them. The CDR3 extends over 13 amino acids. CDR3 loop: CSALPGHNTEAFF. The CDR3 nucleotides are TGCAGCGCACTGCCGGGACACAACACTGAAGCTTTCTTT.

This clonotype was recorded many times. The CDR3 is CASSQLAVTAPGEQFF. In nucleotides, the CDR3 is TGTGCCAGCAGCCAACTAGCGGTCACCGCCCCCGGTGAGCAGTTCTTC. V gene TRBV7-6 combines with J gene TRBJ2-1; 8 bases match TRBD2. V lost 5 bases and J lost 9; bases outside the gene matches: 15. Germline V gene lookup returns CDR1 SGHVS and CDR2 FNYEAQ. The CDR3 has 16 residues.

Only a few counts were recorded for this clonotype. This sequence joins TRBV28 and TRBJ2-1, with 14 bases fitting TRBD2. The CDR3 spans 16 residues. Germline CDR1 is MDHEN and CDR2 is SYDVKM. The junction had 6 bases not matched to a gene; V was cut back by 6 bases and J by 5 bases. Here the CDR3 DNA reads TGTGCCAGCAGCACACCGGGACTAGCGGGAGACAATGAGCAGTTCTTC. Its translation: CASSTPGLAGDNEQFF.

This clonotype was counted many times. This chain connects TRBV7-2 to TRBJ2-7, with TRBD1 identical over 10 bases. V gave up 3 bases and J gave up 2 bases; unmatched junction bases: 7. This CDR3 has 16 residues. CDR1 is SGHTA and CDR2 is FQGNSA in the germline V gene. The CDR3: CASSFPPGQGPYEQYF. For the CDR3, the DNA is TGTGCCAGCAGCTTCCCCCCGGGACAGGGGCCCTACGAGCAGTACTTC.